The rows below give T cell receptor beta chains drawn from one sample of a study of technical replicates of blood from four donors. Assay: immunoSEQ multiplex PCR; the TCRdb copy retains only in-frame clones and omits some. The repertoire holds 70,000 to 85,000 clones, with around 90% as singletons. Source material: T cells isolated from PBMCs. The receptors shown here come from a human donor in good health. Both conserved end residues are part of each CDR3. The order of the fields is J gene, D gene, CDR3 length, clone size, V gene, CDR3 protein, CDR3 DNA. The D gene is left open where the match is weak. Size tells how often a clone was seen (once, few, many) or the class of an expanded clone, and some rows leave it out.

j_call: TRBJ1-4
d_call: TRBD1
cdr3_length: 13
clone_size: .
v_call: TRBV9
cdr3_aa: CASSGDRGSQLFF
cdr3_nt: TGTGCCAGCAGCGGAGACAGGGGTTCGCAACTGTTTTTT

j_call: TRBJ2-7
d_call: TRBD2
cdr3_length: 15
clone_size: .
v_call: TRBV11-2
cdr3_aa: CASSILSGRATEQYF
cdr3_nt: TGTGCCAGCAGCATACTTAGCGGGAGGGCCACCGAGCAGTACTTC

j_call: TRBJ2-7
d_call: TRBD2
cdr3_length: 14
clone_size: once
v_call: TRBV2
cdr3_aa: CASSDGTSRYEQYF
cdr3_nt: TGTGCCAGCAGTGACGGGACTAGTCGCTACGAGCAGTACTTC

j_call: TRBJ2-1
d_call: TRBD2
cdr3_length: 14
clone_size: .
v_call: TRBV27
cdr3_aa: CASSSGRELDEQFF
cdr3_nt: TGTGCCAGCAGTTCCGGGCGGGAGTTGGATGAGCAGTTCTTC

j_call: TRBJ2-5
d_call: TRBD2
cdr3_length: 16
clone_size: .
v_call: TRBV14
cdr3_aa: CASSPRLWLAAETQYF
cdr3_nt: TGTGCCAGCAGCCCGAGGCTTTGGCTAGCGGCCGAAACCCAGTACTTC

j_call: TRBJ2-5
d_call: .
cdr3_length: 10
clone_size: .
v_call: TRBV20-1
cdr3_aa: CSASLETQYF
cdr3_nt: TGCAGTGCTAGTCTGGAGACCCAGTACTTC

j_call: TRBJ2-5
d_call: TRBD1
cdr3_length: 14
clone_size: .
v_call: TRBV11-3
cdr3_aa: CASSDGTGAETQYF
cdr3_nt: TGTGCCAGCAGCGATGGGACAGGCGCAGAGACCCAGTACTTC

j_call: TRBJ2-3
d_call: TRBD2
cdr3_length: 18
clone_size: .
v_call: TRBV7-6
cdr3_aa: CASSFRLAGVLGTDTQYF
cdr3_nt: TGTGCCAGCAGCTTCAGGCTAGCGGGAGTTTTAGGCACAGATACGCAGTATTTT

j_call: TRBJ1-1
d_call: TRBD1
cdr3_length: 16
clone_size: .
v_call: TRBV15
cdr3_aa: CATSRAAGQGGTEAFF
cdr3_nt: TGTGCCACCAGCAGAGCGGCAGGGCAGGGGGGCACTGAAGCTTTCTTT

j_call: TRBJ2-7
d_call: .
cdr3_length: 14
clone_size: .
v_call: TRBV6-5
cdr3_aa: CASSYEAGPYEQYF
cdr3_nt: TGTGCCAGCAGTTACGAAGCAGGGCCCTACGAGCAGTACTTC

j_call: TRBJ2-1
d_call: TRBD1
cdr3_length: 15
clone_size: .
v_call: TRBV27
cdr3_aa: CASSQGQGPYNEQFF
cdr3_nt: TGTGCCAGCAGCCAGGGACAGGGACCCTACAATGAGCAGTTCTTC

j_call: TRBJ1-1
d_call: .
cdr3_length: 14
clone_size: .
v_call: TRBV28
cdr3_aa: CASTITVRDTEAFF
cdr3_nt: TGTGCCAGCACTATTACAGTGCGGGACACTGAAGCTTTCTTT

j_call: TRBJ2-7
d_call: .
cdr3_length: 13
clone_size: .
v_call: TRBV5-4
cdr3_aa: CASSLPGVDEQYF
cdr3_nt: TGTGCCAGCAGCTTACCGGGAGTCGACGAGCAGTACTTC